This TCR beta chain was captured in a study of response to subunit inactivated influenza vaccine (dated 2018 in TCRdb). With respect to the entire study: To follow how T cells responded to a trivalent subunit inactivated influenza vaccine, the researchers relied on deep quantitative profiling of the T cell receptor repertoire.

This clonotype was seen only a few times. Its antigen remains unidentified. There are no base qualities to consult, and no much larger clone falls within one base. The CDR1 and CDR2 encoded by the germline V gene are SGDLS and YYNGEE. Here V drops 1 base and J drops 3 bases, and the junction holds 12 bases not matched to any gene. The CDR3 numbers 19 residues from cysteine through phenylalanine. Only the CDR3 portion is preserved as DNA: 57 bases, with reading frame beginning at the first base. Library construction relied on RT-PCR. TCRdb lists the instrument as Illumina HiSeq 2500. The public reads were run again by TCRdb, first through fastp at Q25 and then through MiXCR, and only productive beta chains were kept. Under each unique CDR3 protein, matching rows form one entry showing the most common genes and DNA. In all, the sample holds fewer than 700,000 distinct CDR3 sequences, and approximately 13% of those were seen once. The leading ten clones occupy about 12% of the sample.

This sample's time point label indicates: 45 days after influenza vaccine administration. Overall study results and their limits: According to the authors, only a limited number of new T cells may be recruited by each seasonal influenza vaccination.

The sample here was PBMCs from blood, taken 40 to 50 days after vaccination. The source is a man aged 50 or older who received an inactivated influenza vaccine. Donor details come from another sample of the same person, matched by shared clones. Recombination joined TRBV9 with TRBJ2-1, and 11 bases in between align with TRBD2. The CDR3 reads as follows: CASSVTELAGAGIYNEQFF. DNA sequence: TGTGCCAGCAGCGTAACGGAACTAGCGGGGGCCGGCATCTACAATGAGCAGTTCTTC.